This T cell receptor (beta chain) was identified in a study of spatial heterogeneity in lung cancer. TCRdb ran MiXCR on the 5' RACE reads and lists one entry per CDR3 protein. The table lists about 43,000 distinct CDR3 sequences, 20% to 25% of them singletons. After removal of 3 bases from V and 3 bases from J, the junction contained 5 bases not matched to a gene. This CDR3 has 14 residues. Germline V lookup: CDR1 SGHRS, CDR2 YFSETQ. Regarding time point: blood at routine non-recurrence follow-up after resection. The clonotype was recovered from a female donor with early-stage non-small cell lung cancer. Sequencing was performed on PBMCs, taken at follow-up. V usage is TRBV5-1 and J usage is TRBJ2-5, with 7 positions matching TRBD2. CDR3 nucleotides: TGCGCCAGCAGCTCATCCGGGACTAAAGAGACCCAGTACTTC. This codes for CASSSSGTKETQYF.